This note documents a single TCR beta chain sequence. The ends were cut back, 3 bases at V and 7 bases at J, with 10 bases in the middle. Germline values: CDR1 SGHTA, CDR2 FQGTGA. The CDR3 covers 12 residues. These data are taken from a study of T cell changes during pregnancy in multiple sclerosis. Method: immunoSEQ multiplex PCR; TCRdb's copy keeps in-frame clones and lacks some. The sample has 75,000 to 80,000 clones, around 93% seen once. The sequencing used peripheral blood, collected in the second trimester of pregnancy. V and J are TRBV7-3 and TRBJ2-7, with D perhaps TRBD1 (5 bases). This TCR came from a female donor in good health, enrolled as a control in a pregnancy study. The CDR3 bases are TGTGCCAGCAGCTTTCCAGGGCGGGAGCAGTACTTC. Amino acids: CASSFPGREQYF. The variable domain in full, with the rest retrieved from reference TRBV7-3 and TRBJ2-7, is GAGVSQTPSNKVTEKGKYVELRCDPISGHTALYWYRQSLGQGPEFLIYFQGTGAADDSGLPNDRFFAVRPEGSVSTLKIQRTERGDSAVYLCASSFPGREQYFGPGTRLTVT.